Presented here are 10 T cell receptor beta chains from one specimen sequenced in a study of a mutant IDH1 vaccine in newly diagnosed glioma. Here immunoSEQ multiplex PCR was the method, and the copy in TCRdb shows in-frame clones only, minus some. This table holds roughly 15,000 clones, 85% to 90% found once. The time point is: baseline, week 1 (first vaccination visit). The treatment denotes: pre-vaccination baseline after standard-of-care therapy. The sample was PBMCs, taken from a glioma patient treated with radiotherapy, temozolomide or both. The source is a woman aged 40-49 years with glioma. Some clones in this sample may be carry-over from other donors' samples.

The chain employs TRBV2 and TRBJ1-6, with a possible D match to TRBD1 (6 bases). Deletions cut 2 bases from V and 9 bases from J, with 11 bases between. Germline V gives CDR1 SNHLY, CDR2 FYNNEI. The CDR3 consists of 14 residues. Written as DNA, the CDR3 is TGTGCCAGCAGTGAACTCCAGGGGAGTTCACCCCTCCACTTT. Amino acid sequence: CASSELQGSSPLHF.

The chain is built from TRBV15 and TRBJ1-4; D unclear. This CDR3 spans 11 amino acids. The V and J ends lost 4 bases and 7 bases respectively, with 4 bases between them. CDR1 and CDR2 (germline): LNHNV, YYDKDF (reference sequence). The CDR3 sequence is CATSISEKLFF. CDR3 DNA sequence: TGTGCCACCAGCATCTCTGAAAAACTGTTTTTT.

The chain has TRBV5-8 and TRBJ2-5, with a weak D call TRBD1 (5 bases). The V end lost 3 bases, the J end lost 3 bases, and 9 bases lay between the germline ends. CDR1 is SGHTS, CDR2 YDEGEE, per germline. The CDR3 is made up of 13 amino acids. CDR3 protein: CASSWTSKETQYF. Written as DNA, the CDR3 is TGTGCCAGCAGCTGGACATCGAAAGAGACCCAGTACTTC.

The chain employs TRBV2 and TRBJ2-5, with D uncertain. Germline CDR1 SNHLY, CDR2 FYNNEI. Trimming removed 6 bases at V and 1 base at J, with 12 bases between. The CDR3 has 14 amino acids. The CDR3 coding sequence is TGTGCCAGCAGGCTTATGAGTGCCCAAGAGACCCAGTACTTC. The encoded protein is CASRLMSAQETQYF.

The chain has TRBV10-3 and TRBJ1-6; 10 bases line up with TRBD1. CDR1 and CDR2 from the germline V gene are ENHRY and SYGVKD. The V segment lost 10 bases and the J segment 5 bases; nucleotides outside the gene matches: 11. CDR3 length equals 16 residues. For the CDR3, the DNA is TGTGCCACTCGGGACAGGGGAAGTTACGATAATTCACCCCTCCACTTT. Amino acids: CATRDRGSYDNSPLHF.

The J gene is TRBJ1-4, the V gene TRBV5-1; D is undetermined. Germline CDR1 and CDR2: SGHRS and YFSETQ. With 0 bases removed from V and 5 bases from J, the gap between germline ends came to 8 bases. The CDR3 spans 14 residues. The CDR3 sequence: CASSLGHLNEKLFF. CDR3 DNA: TGCGCCAGCAGCTTGGGTCACCTCAATGAAAAACTGTTTTTT.

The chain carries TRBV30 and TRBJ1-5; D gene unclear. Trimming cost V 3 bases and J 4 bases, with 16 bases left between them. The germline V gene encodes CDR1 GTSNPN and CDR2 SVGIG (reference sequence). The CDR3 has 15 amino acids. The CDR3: CAWSPLNRYNQPQHF. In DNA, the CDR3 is TGTGCCTGGAGCCCTCTCAACAGATATAATCAGCCCCAGCATTTT.

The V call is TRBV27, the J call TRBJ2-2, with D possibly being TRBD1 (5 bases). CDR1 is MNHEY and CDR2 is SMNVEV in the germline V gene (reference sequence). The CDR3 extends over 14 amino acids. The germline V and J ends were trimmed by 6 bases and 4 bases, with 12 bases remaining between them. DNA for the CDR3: TGTGCCAGCAGGGGGCAGGGTGGCACCGGGGAGCTGTTTTTT. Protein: CASRGQGGTGELFF.

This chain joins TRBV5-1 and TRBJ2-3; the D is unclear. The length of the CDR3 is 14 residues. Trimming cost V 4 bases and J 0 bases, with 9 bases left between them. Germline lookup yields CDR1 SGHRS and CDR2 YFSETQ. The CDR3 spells CASSPLTSTDTQYF. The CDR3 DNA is TGCGCCAGCAGCCCCCTGACTAGCACAGATACGCAGTATTTT.

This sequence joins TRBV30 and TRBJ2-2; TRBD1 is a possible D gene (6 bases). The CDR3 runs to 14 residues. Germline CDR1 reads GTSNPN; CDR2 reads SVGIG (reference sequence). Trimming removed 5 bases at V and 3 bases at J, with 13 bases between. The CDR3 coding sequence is TGTGCCTGGCAGAGAGGACAGTACACCGGGGAGCTGTTTTTT. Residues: CAWQRGQYTGELFF.